This T cell receptor beta chain stems from a study of T-cell memory formation after mild COVID-19. Study conclusions and caveats: There were some responding clones in pre-infection memory, which suggested that cross-reactive memory had joined. Still unconfirmed is whether the second-wave clones peaking on day 37 recognized SARS-CoV-2.

This clonotype was seen at least ten times. As yet, its antigen is unknown. Each CDR3 protein is one row after TCRdb ran MiXCR on the 5' RACE reads. Among approximately 490,000 distinct CDR3 sequences listed, roughly 20% were seen once. The CDR3 has 15 residues. V shed 1 base and J shed 0 bases, with 4 bases lying between them. Germline V lookup: CDR1 SEHNR, CDR2 FQNEAQ (reference sequence). The sequencing sample was made of PBMCs or a T cell subset sorted from them (not recorded which). The receptor was derived from an adult woman who had mild COVID-19 (a few samples of this study predate the infection). Cell type and time point are not known. V and J are TRBV7-9 and TRBJ2-6; D is unclear. The CDR3 nucleotides are TGTGCCAGCAGCTTAGGCAGCTCTGGGGCCAACGTCCTGACTTTC. Protein sequence: CASSLGSSGANVLTF.